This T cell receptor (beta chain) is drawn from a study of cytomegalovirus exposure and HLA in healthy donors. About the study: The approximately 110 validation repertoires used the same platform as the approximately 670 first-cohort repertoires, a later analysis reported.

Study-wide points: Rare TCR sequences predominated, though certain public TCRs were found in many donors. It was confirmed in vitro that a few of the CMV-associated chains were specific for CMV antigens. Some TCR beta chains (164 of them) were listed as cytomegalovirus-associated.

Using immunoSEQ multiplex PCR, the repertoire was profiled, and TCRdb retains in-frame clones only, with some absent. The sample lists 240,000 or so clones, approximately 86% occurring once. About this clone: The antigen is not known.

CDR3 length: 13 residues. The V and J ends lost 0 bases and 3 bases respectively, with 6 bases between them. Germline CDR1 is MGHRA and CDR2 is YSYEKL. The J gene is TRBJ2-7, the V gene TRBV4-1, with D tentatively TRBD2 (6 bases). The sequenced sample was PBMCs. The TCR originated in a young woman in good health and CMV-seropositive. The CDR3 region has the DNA TGCGCCAGCAGCCAAGAGGGGGGCTACGAGCAGTACTTC. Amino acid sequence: CASSQEGGYEQYF.